This T cell receptor (beta chain) was profiled in a study of blood T cell repertoires in COVID-19. About the study: Material from acute and convalescent COVID-19 was sourced from the United States, Italy and Spain. From T cells, B-cell-depleted T cells, or PBMCs came the material, which was cDNA or gDNA.

As handled by the study authors: Nucleated cell number was recorded as an estimate derived from reference gene primer amplification. The protocol was immunoSEQ multiplex PCR, while the TCRdb copy is restricted to in-frame clones and leaves out a portion. That table is the source of V, J and clone size, and D and trimming were worked out from the DNA. Found here are around 180,000 clones, under 90% of them singletons; the top ten hold 15% to 20%. CDR3 length equals 17 residues. The J segment lost 3 bases and the V segment lost 4 bases, leaving 14 bases of the junction unmatched. Germline V gives CDR1 MNHNS, CDR2 SASEGT. Patients from Seattle were sampled longitudinally, starting during active infection.

The rearrangement uses TRBV6-1 and TRBJ2-7; TRBD2 agrees at 8 bases. The receptor comes from a person aged 70 to 85 with COVID-19, enrolled during active disease. The material sequenced was peripheral blood. CDR3 in DNA: TGTGCCAGCAGTGTGACTCCACCGGGGGGGCCCTACTACGAGCAGTACTTC. Translating it yields CASSVTPPGGPYYEQYF.